What follows are 29 T cell receptor beta chains derived from one specimen sequenced in a study of cytomegalovirus exposure and HLA in healthy donors. The PCR was carried out with 60 Vbeta primers and 13 Jbeta primers. Assay: immunoSEQ multiplex PCR; the TCRdb copy retains only in-frame clones and omits some. The sample yields around 130,000 clones, about 80% seen once. Material for sequencing was PBMCs. All receptors come from a girl aged 2-15 years in good health and CMV-seronegative.

The chain has TRBV28 and TRBJ2-1; 12 bases are a match to TRBD2. The junction had 8 bases not matched to a gene; V was cut back by 5 bases and J by 3 bases. CDR3 size: 17 residues. Germline CDR1 is MDHEN and CDR2 is SYDVKM. The CDR3 loop reads CASSRSSGRALYNEQFF. For the CDR3, the DNA is TGTGCCAGCAGTAGATCTAGCGGGAGGGCTCTCTACAATGAGCAGTTCTTC.

The sample holds a few counts of this clone. J is TRBJ1-6 and V is TRBV4-1; TRBD1 matches at 9 bases. V lost 1 base, J lost 7 bases, and 5 bases stayed unmatched. Germline values: CDR1 MGHRA, CDR2 YSYEKL. The CDR3 covers 16 residues. In DNA form, the CDR3 reads TGCGCCAGCAGCCAAGGTCCAGGACAGGGGAATTCACCCCTCCACTTT. Amino acids: CASSQGPGQGNSPLHF.

The chain uses TRBV6-6 and TRBJ1-5; D possibly corresponds to TRBD1 (5 bases). The V gene's germline CDR1 is MNHNY and CDR2 SVGAGI (reference sequence). The CDR3 loop spans 14 amino acids. Deletions cut 2 bases from V and 6 bases from J, with 11 bases between. The CDR3 DNA sequence: TGTGCCAGCAGTTACGGTGGTGGGGCTCAGCCCCAGCATTTT. Translating it yields CASSYGGGAQPQHF.

J is TRBJ2-5 and V is TRBV9, with TRBD1 identical over 9 bases. The CDR3 loop spans 16 amino acids. The germline V gene encodes CDR1 SGDLS and CDR2 YYNGEE. The J segment lost 5 bases and the V segment lost 4 bases, leaving 12 bases of the junction unmatched. As DNA, the CDR3 is TGTGCCAGCAGCACTGAACAGGGGGCGCTGGGGGAGACCCAGTACTTC. It translates to CASSTEQGALGETQYF.

V usage is TRBV2 and J usage is TRBJ2-5; 10 bases line up with TRBD2. Germline CDR1 is SNHLY and CDR2 is FYNNEI. There are 19 residues in the CDR3. Trimming removed 6 bases from V and 2 bases from J; junction bases left unmatched: 18. The CDR3 coding sequence is TGTGCCAGCAGCCCCGGGCTAGCGGGAGTTAATTACCTTCAAGAGACCCAGTACTTC. This sequence encodes CASSPGLAGVNYLQETQYF.

On this clone itself: A junction end diverges from the germline sequence, so it may reflect a read error. The chain is built from TRBV7-9 and TRBJ2-5; no clear D gene. The CDR3 has 15 amino acids. CDR1 and CDR2 from the germline V gene are SEHNR and FQNEAQ (reference sequence). This CDR3 reads CASRLEVGGQETQYF. As DNA, the CDR3 is TGTGCCAGCAGATTAGAGGTTGGCGGCCAAGAGACCCAGTACTTC.

The genes are TRBV28 and TRBJ2-7; D remains ambiguous. The germline V and J ends were trimmed by 7 bases and 2 bases, with 6 bases remaining between them. The CDR3 spans 11 residues. Germline values: CDR1 MDHEN, CDR2 SYDVKM. CDR3 coding DNA: TGTGCCAGCACCAATCCCTACGAGCAGTACTTC. Protein product: CASTNPYEQYF.

Here the CDR3 reads CASSLSANSGNTIYF. The CDR3, as DNA: TGTGCCAGCAGTCTGAGTGCTAACTCTGGAAACACCATATATTTT. The chain employs TRBV6-5 and TRBJ1-3; D unclear. The V end was cut by 5 bases, the J end by 0 bases, with 11 bases between. The germline gives CDR1 MNHEY, CDR2 SVGAGI. The CDR3 consists of 15 residues.

The CDR3: CASSIEGQGIQPQHF. CDR3 DNA: TGTGCCAGTAGTATAGAGGGACAGGGGATTCAGCCCCAGCATTTT. V is TRBV19 and J is TRBJ1-5; TRBD1 aligns across 10 bases. Germline assignment: CDR1 LNHDA and CDR2 SQIVND (reference sequence). The CDR3 totals 15 residues. Trimming cost V 0 bases and J 6 bases; bases outside gene matches: 2.

The rearrangement links TRBV6-5 to TRBJ2-3, with TRBD2 matching 10 bases. J lost 6 bases, V lost 5 bases, and 8 bases had no gene match. The V gene's germline CDR1 is MNHEY and CDR2 SVGAGI. The CDR3 is made up of 15 amino acids. The CDR3 is CASSRTSGKWDTQYF. The CDR3, as DNA: TGTGCCAGCAGTCGGACTAGCGGCAAATGGGATACGCAGTATTTT.

V gene TRBV25-1 combines with J gene TRBJ1-6; 10 positions agree with TRBD1. Germline V gene data show CDR1 as MGHDK and CDR2 as SYGVNS. The V gene end was trimmed by 2 bases and the J gene end by 6 bases; junction bases not matched to a gene: 1. The length of the CDR3 is 15 residues. As DNA, the CDR3 is TGTGCCAGCAGTGAAGACAGGGGGCTTAATTCACCCCTCCACTTT. Amino acid sequence: CASSEDRGLNSPLHF.

The chain couples TRBV7-9 to TRBJ1-5; TRBD1 aligns across 7 bases. V dropped 5 bases and J dropped 3; count of bases not matched to a gene: 7. There are 15 residues in the CDR3. Germline V lookup: CDR1 SEHNR, CDR2 FQNEAQ (reference sequence). The CDR3 nucleotides read TGTGCCAGCAGCCTGGGGACAGCAGTCAATCAGCCCCAGCATTTT. Translating gives CASSLGTAVNQPQHF.

The chain uses TRBV9 and TRBJ2-3; 7 nucleotides match TRBD2. CDR1 is SGDLS and CDR2 is YYNGEE in the germline V gene. The length of the CDR3 is 15 residues. V shed 4 bases, J shed 3 bases, and the junction held 8 bases outside the gene matches. CDR3 in amino acids: CASSPVGGTTDTQYF. The CDR3 nucleotides read TGTGCCAGCAGCCCAGTCGGGGGGACGACAGATACGCAGTATTTT.

This clone was detected a few times. V usage is TRBV5-4 and J usage is TRBJ2-6; 7 positions agree with TRBD1. V lost 3 bases and J lost 4; bases outside the gene matches: 7. This CDR3 has 16 amino acids. From germline, CDR1 is SGHNT and CDR2 YYREEE (reference sequence). CDR3 amino acids: CASSWDTGDGANVLTF. CDR3 bases: TGTGCCAGCAGCTGGGATACAGGGGACGGGGCCAACGTCCTGACTTTC.

The V call is TRBV4-1, the J call TRBJ2-3, with 7 bases matching TRBD2. Germline V CDR1 and CDR2: MGHRA, YSYEKL. The CDR3 spans 16 residues. V lost 1 base to trimming and J lost 2 bases; unmatched junction nucleotides: 6. The chain's CDR3 is CASSQGTRGYTDTQYF. CDR3 sequence (DNA): TGCGCCAGCAGCCAAGGGACTAGGGGTTACACAGATACGCAGTATTTT.

This clone was detected once. The V and J genes are TRBV7-3 and TRBJ1-6, with 9 bases fitting TRBD1. The CDR3 covers 14 residues. Germline assignment: CDR1 SGHTA and CDR2 FQGTGA. Trimming cost V 5 bases and J 14 bases; bases outside gene matches: 10. In DNA, the CDR3 is TGTGCCAGCAGCGGACAGTTGGGACAGGGCACCCTCCACTTT. It encodes CASSGQLGQGTLHF.

This clone was found a few times. The V and J genes are TRBV10-1 and TRBJ1-4; possible D gene TRBD1, 6 bases. The germline V gene encodes CDR1 WNHNN and CDR2 SYGVQD (reference sequence). Trimming removed 7 bases at V and 8 bases at J, with 17 bases between. The CDR3 spans 14 residues. CDR3 nucleotides: TGCGCCAGCACCATGACAGGTTACGGAGAAAAACTGTTTTTT. Its protein product is CASTMTGYGEKLFF.

The J gene is TRBJ2-3, the V gene TRBV29-1; 7 nucleotides agree with TRBD2. V shed 6 bases, J shed 0 bases, and the junction held 6 bases outside the gene matches. The CDR3 has 14 residues. Germline CDR1 and CDR2: SQVTM and ANQGSEA. Here the CDR3 DNA reads TGCAGCGTCGGTTGGGGGGGTAGCACAGATACGCAGTATTTT. It specifies CSVGWGGSTDTQYF.

The rearrangement uses TRBV7-2 and TRBJ2-3; 8 bases are a match to TRBD2. Germline values: CDR1 SGHTA, CDR2 FQGNSA. The junction had 11 bases not matched to a gene; V was cut back by 1 base and J by 2 bases. The CDR3 spans 18 residues. The CDR3 here is CASSLGLAGEAYTDTQYF. The CDR3 nucleotides are TGTGCCAGCAGCTTAGGGCTAGCGGGTGAGGCTTACACAGATACGCAGTATTTT.

This rearrangement joins TRBV30 to TRBJ1-1, with TRBD1 as a possible D gene (5 bases). The V end lost 4 bases, the J end lost 11 bases, and 20 bases lay between the germline ends. The CDR3 sequence is 13 residues long. In germline, CDR1 is GTSNPN, CDR2 SVGIG (reference sequence). CDR3 in amino acids: CAWTAGGGLGAFF. The CDR3 DNA sequence: TGTGCCTGGACCGCCGGTGGGGGACTAGGGGCTTTCTTT.

The rearrangement uses TRBV15 and TRBJ1-5; 7 positions agree with TRBD1. V shed 1 base and J 3 bases; nucleotides not matched to a gene: 3. Germline CDR1 is LNHNV and CDR2 is YYDKDF (reference sequence). This CDR3 region has 15 residues. DNA of the CDR3: TGTGCCACCAGCAGAGGAACAGGGGTCAATCAGCCCCAGCATTTT. Translation: CATSRGTGVNQPQHF. Complete variable domain (other parts from reference TRBV15 and TRBJ1-5): DAMVIQNPRYQVTQFGKPVTLSCSQTLNHNVMYWYQQKSSQAPKLLFHYYDKDFNNEADTPDNFQSRRPNTSFCFLDIRSPGLGDTAMYLCATSRGTGVNQPQHFGDGTRLSIL.

The CDR3 region has the DNA TGTGCCAGCAGCTTAGTGGCAGGGGTCAATCAGCCCCAGCATTTT. As protein: CASSLVAGVNQPQHF. V usage is TRBV7-6 and J usage is TRBJ1-5; tentatively, D is TRBD1 (6 bases). The CDR3 has 15 amino acids. The germline V gene encodes CDR1 SGHVS and CDR2 FNYEAQ. The V gene lost 1 base and the J gene lost 3 bases, with 10 bases spanning the gap.

The chain recombines TRBV5-1 with TRBJ1-5; D perhaps matches TRBD1 (5 bases). CDR3 length: 14 amino acids. V was trimmed by 0 bases and J by 11 bases, leaving 15 bases between them. CDR1 SGHRS and CDR2 YFSETQ come from the germline V gene. The CDR3 coding sequence is TGCGCCAGCAGCTTGGATGGGGCTCTGAGGTCCCAGCATTTT. It is translated as CASSLDGALRSQHF.

V is TRBV29-1 and J is TRBJ2-1, with 8 bases that match TRBD1. This CDR3 comprises 12 residues. The germline CDR1 and CDR2 sequences are SQVTM and ANQGSEA. With 5 bases clipped from V and 7 bases from J, the junction kept 4 bases outside the gene matches. The CDR3 DNA is TGCAGCGTTCCGGACAGGGTTAATGAGCAGTTCTTC. Its protein product is CSVPDRVNEQFF.

This chain links TRBV28 with TRBJ1-5; no reliable D call. Trimming stripped 3 bases from V and 1 base from J, with 7 bases between. The CDR3 runs 14 residues. CDR1 is MDHEN, CDR2 SYDVKM, per germline. The CDR3 sequence is CASSFSGSNQPQHF. For the CDR3, the DNA is TGTGCCAGCAGTTTTTCGGGAAGCAATCAGCCCCAGCATTTT.

V and J are TRBV2 and TRBJ2-4; a weak D match, TRBD2 (5 bases). The germline CDR1 and CDR2 sequences are SNHLY and FYNNEI. V lost 6 bases and J 0 bases, leaving 18 bases between the germline ends. The CDR3 totals 17 residues. CDR3 sequence (DNA): TGTGCCAGCAGGGGTCAGGAGGTTTCAATAGCCAAAAACATTCAGTACTTC. It translates to CASRGQEVSIAKNIQYF.

V usage is TRBV4-1 and J usage is TRBJ2-1, with TRBD2 as a possible D gene (5 bases). V was trimmed by 3 bases and J by 5 bases, leaving 17 bases between them. This CDR3 is built from 16 residues. CDR1 is MGHRA and CDR2 is YSYEKL in the germline V gene. The CDR3 sequence is CASSHPRLADNNEQFF. The CDR3 DNA reads TGCGCCAGCAGCCACCCTAGGCTAGCAGACAACAATGAGCAGTTCTTC.

The chain combines TRBV10-2 with TRBJ2-5; TRBD1 agrees at 7 bases. Germline loops: CDR1 WSHSY, CDR2 SAAADI. Trimming cost V 7 bases and J 4 bases; bases outside gene matches: 9. The CDR3 runs to 14 residues. For the CDR3, the DNA is TGCGCCAGCACTCCAACGCCAGGGGGAGAGACCCAGTACTTC. It yields the protein CASTPTPGGETQYF.

This clone was counted between two and nine times. The rearrangement joins TRBV16 to TRBJ1-6; 7 nucleotides match TRBD1. The J segment lost 6 bases and the V segment lost 0 bases, leaving 2 bases of the junction unmatched. Germline CDR1 is KGHSY and CDR2 is FQNENV. The CDR3 is 15 residues long. The CDR3 region is CASSQSTGRNSPLHF. The CDR3 nucleotides are TGTGCCAGCAGCCAATCGACAGGGCGTAATTCACCCCTCCACTTT.